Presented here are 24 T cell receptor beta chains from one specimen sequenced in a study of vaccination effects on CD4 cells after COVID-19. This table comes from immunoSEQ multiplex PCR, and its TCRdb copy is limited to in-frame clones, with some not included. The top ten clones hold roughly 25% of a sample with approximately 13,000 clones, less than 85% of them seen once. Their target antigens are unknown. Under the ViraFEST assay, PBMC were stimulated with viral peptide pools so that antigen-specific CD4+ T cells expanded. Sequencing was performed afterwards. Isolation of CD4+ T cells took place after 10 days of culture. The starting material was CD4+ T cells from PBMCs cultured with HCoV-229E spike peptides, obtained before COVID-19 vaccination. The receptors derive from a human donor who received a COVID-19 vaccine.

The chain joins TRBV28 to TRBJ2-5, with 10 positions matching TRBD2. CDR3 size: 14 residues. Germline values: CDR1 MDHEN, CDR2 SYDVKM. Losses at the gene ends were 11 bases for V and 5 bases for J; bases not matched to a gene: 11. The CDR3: CASKWGLAPETQYF. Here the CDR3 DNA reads TGTGCCTCCAAGTGGGGACTAGCGCCGGAGACCCAGTACTTC. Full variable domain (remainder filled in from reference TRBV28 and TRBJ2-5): DVKVTQSSRYLVKRTGEKVFLECVQDMDHENMFWYRQDPGLGLRLIYFSYDVKMKEKGDIPEGYSVSREKKERFSLILESASTNQTSMYLCASKWGLAPETQYFGPGTRLLVL.

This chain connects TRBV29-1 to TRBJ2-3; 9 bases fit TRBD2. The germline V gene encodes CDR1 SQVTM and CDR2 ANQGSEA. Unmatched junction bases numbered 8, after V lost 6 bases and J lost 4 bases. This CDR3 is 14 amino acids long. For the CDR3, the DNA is TGCAGCGTGGCCGGGACTAGCCGAGCAGATACGCAGTATTTT. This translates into CSVAGTSRADTQYF.

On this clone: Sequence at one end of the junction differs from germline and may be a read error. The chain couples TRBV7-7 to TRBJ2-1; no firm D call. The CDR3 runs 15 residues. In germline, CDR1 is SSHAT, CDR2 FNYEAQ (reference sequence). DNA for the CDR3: TGTGCTAGCAGCCCCGGACGGCGCTCCTACAATGAGCAGTTCTTC. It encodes CASSPGRRSYNEQFF.

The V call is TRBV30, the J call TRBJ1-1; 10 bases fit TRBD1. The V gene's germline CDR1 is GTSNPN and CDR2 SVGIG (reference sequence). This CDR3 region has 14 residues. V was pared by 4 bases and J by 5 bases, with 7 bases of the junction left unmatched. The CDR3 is CAWKGQGVRTEAFF. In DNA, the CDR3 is TGTGCCTGGAAAGGACAGGGGGTACGGACTGAAGCTTTCTTT.

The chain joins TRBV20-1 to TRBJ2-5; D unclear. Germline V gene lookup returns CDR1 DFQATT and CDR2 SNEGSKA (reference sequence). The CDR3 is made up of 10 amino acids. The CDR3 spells CSGHQETQYF. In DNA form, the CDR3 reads TGCAGCGGTCATCAAGAGACCCAGTACTTC.

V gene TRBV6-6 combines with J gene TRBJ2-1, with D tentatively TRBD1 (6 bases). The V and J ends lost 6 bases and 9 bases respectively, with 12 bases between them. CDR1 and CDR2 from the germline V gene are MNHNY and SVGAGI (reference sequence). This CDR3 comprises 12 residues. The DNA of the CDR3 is TGTGCCAGCAGCATGACCAGGGGTGAGCAGTTCTTC. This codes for CASSMTRGEQFF.

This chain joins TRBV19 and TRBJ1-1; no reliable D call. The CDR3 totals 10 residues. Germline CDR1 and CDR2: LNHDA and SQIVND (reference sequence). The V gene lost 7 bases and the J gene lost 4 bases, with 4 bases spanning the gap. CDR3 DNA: TGTGCCAGTAAGGGCACTGAAGCTTTCTTT. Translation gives CASKGTEAFF.

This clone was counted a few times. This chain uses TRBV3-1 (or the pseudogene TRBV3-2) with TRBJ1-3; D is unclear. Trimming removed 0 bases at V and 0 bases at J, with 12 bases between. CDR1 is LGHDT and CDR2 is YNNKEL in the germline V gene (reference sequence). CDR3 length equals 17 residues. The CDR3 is CASSQDGFTYSGNTIYF. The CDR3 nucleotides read TGTGCCAGCAGCCAAGATGGGTTCACATACTCTGGAAACACCATATATTTT.

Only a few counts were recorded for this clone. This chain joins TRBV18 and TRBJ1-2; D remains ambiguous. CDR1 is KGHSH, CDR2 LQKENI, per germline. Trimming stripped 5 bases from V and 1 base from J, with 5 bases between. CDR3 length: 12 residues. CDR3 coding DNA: TGTGCCAGCTCAGACAATAACTATGGCTACACCTTC. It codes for CASSDNNYGYTF.

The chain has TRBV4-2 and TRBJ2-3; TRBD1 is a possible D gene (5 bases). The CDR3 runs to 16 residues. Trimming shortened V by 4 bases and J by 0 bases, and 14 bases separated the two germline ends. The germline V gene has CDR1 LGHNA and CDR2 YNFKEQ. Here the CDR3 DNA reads TGTGCCAGCAGCCCAGGGTCCCTTTCTAGCACAGATACGCAGTATTTT. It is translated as CASSPGSLSSTDTQYF.

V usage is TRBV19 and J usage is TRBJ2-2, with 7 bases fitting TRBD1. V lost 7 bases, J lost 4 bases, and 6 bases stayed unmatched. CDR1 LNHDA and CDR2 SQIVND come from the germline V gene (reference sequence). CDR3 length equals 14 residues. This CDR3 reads CASIGRGITGELFF. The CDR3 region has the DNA TGTGCCAGTATTGGCAGGGGGATCACCGGGGAGCTGTTTTTT.

The chain's CDR3 is CASSPTGQAISGNTIYF. CDR3 DNA: TGTGCCAGTAGTCCCACGGGACAGGCGATCTCTGGAAACACCATATATTTT. This chain links TRBV19 with TRBJ1-3; 8 nucleotides match TRBD1. The V gene end was trimmed by 5 bases and the J gene end by 0 bases; junction bases not matched to a gene: 9. The CDR3 extends over 17 amino acids. Germline V gene data show CDR1 as LNHDA and CDR2 as SQIVND (reference sequence). Complete variable domain (other parts from reference TRBV19 and TRBJ1-3): DGGITQSPKYLFRKEGQNVTLSCEQNLNHDAMYWYRQDPGQGLRLIYYSQIVNDFQKGDIAEGYSVSREKKESFPLTVTSAQKNPTAFYLCASSPTGQAISGNTIYFGEGSWLTVV.

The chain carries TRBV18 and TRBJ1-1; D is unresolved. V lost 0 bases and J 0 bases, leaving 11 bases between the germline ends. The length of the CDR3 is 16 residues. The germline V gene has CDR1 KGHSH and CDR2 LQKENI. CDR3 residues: CASSPPGLAMNTEAFF. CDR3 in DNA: TGTGCCAGCTCACCACCGGGCCTCGCTATGAACACTGAAGCTTTCTTT.

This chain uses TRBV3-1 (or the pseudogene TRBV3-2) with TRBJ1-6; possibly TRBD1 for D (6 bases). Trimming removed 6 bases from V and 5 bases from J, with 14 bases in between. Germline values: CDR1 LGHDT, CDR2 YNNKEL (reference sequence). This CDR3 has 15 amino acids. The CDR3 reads CASRLQGDNNSPLHF. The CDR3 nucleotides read TGTGCCAGCAGATTACAGGGAGATAATAATTCACCCCTCCACTTT.

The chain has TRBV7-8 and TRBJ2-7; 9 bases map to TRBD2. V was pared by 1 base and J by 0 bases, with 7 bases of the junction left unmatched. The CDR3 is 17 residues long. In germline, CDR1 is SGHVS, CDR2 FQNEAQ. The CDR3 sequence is CASSLVTGLARSYEQYF. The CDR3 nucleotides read TGTGCCAGCAGCTTAGTGACCGGACTAGCGCGCTCCTACGAGCAGTACTTC.

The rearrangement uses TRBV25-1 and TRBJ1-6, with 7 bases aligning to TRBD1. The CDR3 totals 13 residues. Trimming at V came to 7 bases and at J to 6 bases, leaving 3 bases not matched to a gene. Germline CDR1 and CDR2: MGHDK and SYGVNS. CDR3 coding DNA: TGTGCCAGCAAGGACAGGACTAATTCACCCCTCCACTTT. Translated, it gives CASKDRTNSPLHF.

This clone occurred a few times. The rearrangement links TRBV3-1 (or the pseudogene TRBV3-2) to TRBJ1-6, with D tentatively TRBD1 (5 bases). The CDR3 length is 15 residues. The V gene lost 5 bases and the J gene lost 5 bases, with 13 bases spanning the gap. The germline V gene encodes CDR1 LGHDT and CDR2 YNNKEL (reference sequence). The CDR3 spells CASSVRDGNNSPLHF. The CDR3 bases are TGTGCCAGCAGCGTCCGGGACGGTAATAATTCACCCCTCCACTTT.

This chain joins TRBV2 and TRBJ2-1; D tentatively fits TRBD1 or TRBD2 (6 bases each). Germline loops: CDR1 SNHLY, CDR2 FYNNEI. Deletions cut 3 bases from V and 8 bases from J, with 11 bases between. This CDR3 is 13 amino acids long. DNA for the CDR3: TGTGCCAGCAGTGATTGGAGGGGGGATGAGCAGTTCTTC. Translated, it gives CASSDWRGDEQFF.

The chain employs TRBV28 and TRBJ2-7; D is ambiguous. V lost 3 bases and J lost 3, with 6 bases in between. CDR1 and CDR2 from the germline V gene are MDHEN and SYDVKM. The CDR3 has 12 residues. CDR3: CASSFPFYEQYF. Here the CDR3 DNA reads TGTGCCAGCAGTTTTCCCTTCTACGAGCAGTACTTC.

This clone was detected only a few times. The CDR3 sequence: CASSYPGTGTSYEQYF. The CDR3, as DNA: TGTGCCAGCAGTTACCCCGGGACAGGGACTTCCTACGAGCAGTACTTC. The rearrangement links TRBV6-6 to TRBJ2-7; TRBD1 matches 9 bases. This CDR3 is built from 16 residues. Germline loops: CDR1 MNHNY, CDR2 SVGAGI (reference sequence). V lost 2 bases and J lost 1; bases outside the gene matches: 6.

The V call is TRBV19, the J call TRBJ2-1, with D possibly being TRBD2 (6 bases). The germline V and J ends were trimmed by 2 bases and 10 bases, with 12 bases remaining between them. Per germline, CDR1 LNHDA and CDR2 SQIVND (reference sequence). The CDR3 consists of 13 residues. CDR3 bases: TGTGCCAGTAGTATAACTCGGAGGGGCGAGCAGTTCTTC. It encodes CASSITRRGEQFF.

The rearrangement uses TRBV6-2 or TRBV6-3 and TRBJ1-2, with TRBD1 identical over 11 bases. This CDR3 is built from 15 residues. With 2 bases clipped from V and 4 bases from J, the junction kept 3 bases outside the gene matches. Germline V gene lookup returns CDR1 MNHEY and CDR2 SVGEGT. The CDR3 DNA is TGTGCCAGCAGTTACAGGGACAGGGGGATCTATGGCTACACCTTC. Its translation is CASSYRDRGIYGYTF.

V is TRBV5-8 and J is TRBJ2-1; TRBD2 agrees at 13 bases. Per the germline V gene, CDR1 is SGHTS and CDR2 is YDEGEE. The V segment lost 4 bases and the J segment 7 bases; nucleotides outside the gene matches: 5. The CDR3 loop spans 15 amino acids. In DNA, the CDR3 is TGTGCCAGCAGCCACGGGACTAGCGGGACAAATGAGCAGTTCTTC. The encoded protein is CASSHGTSGTNEQFF.

CDR3 in amino acids: CASSILRGRGGEQFF. The DNA for the CDR3 is TGTGCCAGTAGTATTCTTCGCGGGAGGGGGGGTGAGCAGTTCTTC. The chain has TRBV19 and TRBJ2-1; 9 nucleotides align to TRBD2. There are 15 residues in the CDR3. Trimming at V came to 3 bases and at J to 9 bases, leaving 9 bases not matched to a gene. From germline, CDR1 is LNHDA and CDR2 SQIVND (reference sequence). The complete variable domain, with remaining parts taken from reference TRBV19 and TRBJ2-1, reads DGGITQSPKYLFRKEGQNVTLSCEQNLNHDAMYWYRQDPGQGLRLIYYSQIVNDFQKGDIAEGYSVSREKKESFPLTVTSAQKNPTAFYLCASSILRGRGGEQFFGPGTRLTVL.